This TCR beta chain was sequenced for a study of post-analysis software for immune sequencing data (dated by TCRdb to between 2014 and 2017). Study-wide context: Disease courses on record covered relapsing-remitting, secondary progressive and progressive-relapsing multiple sclerosis, though some patients had no subtype annotation. A subset of samples was prepared in parallel using single-end sample barcoding, then pooled and co-amplified after Illumina adapter ligation. Patient repertoires were compared against roughly 10 previously published healthy control repertoires from donors aged roughly 6 to 27 years.

Library preparation used PCR. The data were produced on an Illumina HiSeq 2500. Unique molecular identifiers were incorporated into TCR beta cDNA libraries to reduce PCR and sequencing biases. Roughly 0.5 million cDNA molecules were obtained per 1 to 10 million input T cells, so each molecule approximated one T cell. The patient libraries were prepared and sequenced with the same protocol used for the earlier healthy control dataset. Within a given batch, samples were prepared together, multiplexed and sequenced on the same HiSeq lane. The paper's processing steps were these. Raw barcoded reads were processed with MIGEC, discarding single-read molecular identifier groups before consensus assembly and CDR3 extraction. VDJtools was used for post-analysis of the clonotype tables, and diversity was normalized by down-sampling every dataset to the size of the smallest sample. Repertoire overlap clustering matched CDR3 amino acid but not nucleotide sequences to correct batch-related cross-sample contamination. Using fastp trimming at Q25 and MiXCR clonotype assembly, TCRdb reanalyzed the public sequencing data and kept in-frame beta chains. All rows with the same CDR3 protein become a single entry with the most common DNA and genes. The V and J calls here are based on TCRdb, not the publication. The sample yields more than 450,000 distinct CDR3 sequences; about 40% were counted once. More than 1.5% of the sample lies in the top ten.

Broad study findings and their caveats: When samples were clustered directly using the F measure, samples prepared in the same batch co-clustered strongly, which prompted a batch-effect correction. The multiple sclerosis patient group was slightly younger than the control group. Patients showed significantly higher frequencies than controls for about 5 TRBV segments, among them TRBV5-6, TRBV5-1 and TRBV20-1. Significantly lower normalized Chao1 diversity was found in multiple sclerosis patients than in controls, suggesting substantial peripheral T-cell clonal expansion.

To demonstrate the VDJtools post-analysis software, the study profiled TCR beta repertoires from the peripheral blood of 13 young patients with multiple sclerosis. Multiple sclerosis patients were children and adolescents aged roughly 6 to 16 years. A remark on this clonotype: The clone's antigen remains unknown. Base qualities were left out, and no much larger clone turns up one base away.

The CDR3, cysteine through phenylalanine, is 16 amino acids long. Only the CDR3 region is kept as DNA, spanning 48 bases read in frame from base 1. After removal of 6 bases from V and 4 bases from J, the junction retains 12 bases not matched to a gene. CDR1 and CDR2 were assigned from the germline V gene as MDHEN and SYDVKM. The rearrangement combines TRBV28 with TRBJ1-1; 9 bases in the junction line up with TRBD1. This clonotype originated in a girl aged 10 to 17 with multiple sclerosis. Sequencing was done on a sample of blood. The sequence in DNA is TGTGCCAGCAGGACCGACAGGGGGTATCTGGGCACTGAAGCTTTCTTT. The translation is CASRTDRGYLGTEAFF.